Listed below are T cell receptor beta chains from one sample, sequenced in a study of cytomegalovirus exposure and HLA in healthy donors. Produced via immunoSEQ multiplex PCR; TCRdb's table is partial and in-frame only. The sample includes over 65,000 clones, around two thirds of them seen just once. The sample consisted of PBMCs. Every receptor here comes from a woman aged 50 to 60 in good health and CMV-seropositive. CDR3s include the opening cysteine and the closing phenylalanine or tryptophan. A D gene is named only where the DNA matches it firmly. Clone size is stated in some rows and not others, as once, few, many or a class when expanded.

length	D	V	size	J	DNA	CDR3
14	TRBD2	TRBV6-5	-	TRBJ2-5	TGTGCCAGCAGTTATTCAGCGGGGGCAGAGACCCAGTACTTC	CASSYSAGAETQYF
13	TRBD2	TRBV11-2	-	TRBJ2-7	TGTGCCAGCAGCAATATAGCGGGGTACGAGCAGTACTTC	CASSNIAGYEQYF
14	TRBD1	TRBV18	-	TRBJ2-5	TGTGCCAGCTCACCTGGGACAGGGTTAGAGACCCAGTACTTC	CASSPGTGLETQYF
13	TRBD2	TRBV10-3	once	TRBJ2-7	TGTGCCATCAGCACACGGGGGGGCCACGAGCAGTACTTC	CAISTRGGHEQYF
15	-	TRBV6-5	-	TRBJ2-3	TGTGCCAGCAGTCATCGTGTTACTAGCACAGATACGCAGTATTTT	CASSHRVTSTDTQYF
17	-	TRBV13	-	TRBJ2-4	TGTGCCAGCAGCCTAGAGAGGAAGGGGCTAGCCAAAAACATTCAGTACTTC	CASSLERKGLAKNIQYF
13	-	TRBV6-4	-	TRBJ1-5	TGTGCCAGTTCGGAGGGGAGCAATCAGCCCCAGCATTTT	CASSEGSNQPQHF
14	-	TRBV28	-	TRBJ1-2	TGTGCCAGCAGTTTACTAGAGACAGCCTATGGCTACACCTTC	CASSLLETAYGYTF
15	-	TRBV9	few	TRBJ2-7	TGTGCCAGCAGCGTAGATGAGGATTACGGGTACGAGCAGTACTTC	CASSVDEDYGYEQYF
15	TRBD1	TRBV18	-	TRBJ1-2	TGTGCCAGCTCATCCAACAGGGGGCCCAACTATGGCTACACCTTC	CASSSNRGPNYGYTF
12	TRBD1	TRBV2	few	TRBJ1-2	TGTGCCAGCAGTCCGCAGGGGGTGGGCTACACCTTC	CASSPQGVGYTF
13	TRBD1	TRBV19	-	TRBJ1-4	TGTGCCAGTAGTATACAGGGGGCTGAAAAACTGTTTTTT	CASSIQGAEKLFF
14	-	TRBV10-2	-	TRBJ1-3	TGCGCCAGCAGTGACGTCTACTCTGGAAACACCATATATTTT	CASSDVYSGNTIYF
14	-	TRBV2	-	TRBJ2-7	TGTGCCAGTGGGGGGGGCTTTGGGATCTACGAGCAGTACTTC	CASGGGFGIYEQYF
13	-	TRBV30	-	TRBJ1-6	TGTGCCTGGAGTGGGGAGAATAATTCACCCCTCCACTTT	CAWSGENNSPLHF
13	-	TRBV29-1	-	TRBJ1-2	TGCAGCGTTGAAGATCCGGGACTTCGTGGCTACACCTTC	CSVEDPGLRGYTF
17	TRBD2	TRBV4-1	-	TRBJ2-3	TGCGCCAGCAGGAGGTCGGGGGGGGCGGTGTTGACAGATACGCAGTATTTT	CASRRSGGAVLTDTQYF
15	TRBD2	TRBV27	-	TRBJ2-1	TGTGCCAGCAGTTCGACTAGCGGGGGGACCAATGAGCAGTTCTTC	CASSSTSGGTNEQFF
15	-	TRBV13	-	TRBJ1-5	TGTGCCAGCAGCTTAGGCAGGAGGGGTAATCAGCCCCAGCATTTT	CASSLGRRGNQPQHF
14	TRBD2	TRBV6-1	-	TRBJ2-1	TGTGCCAGCAGTGCCAGCGGGGGCATCAGCGAGCAGTTCTTC	CASSASGGISEQFF
11	-	TRBV9	once	TRBJ1-2	TGTGCCAGCAGCGCTTATTATGGCTACACCTTC	CASSAYYGYTF
13	-	TRBV5-4	few	TRBJ1-2	TGTGCCAGCACCACACAGGGCGTATATGGCTACACCTTC	CASTTQGVYGYTF
15	-	TRBV5-1	-	TRBJ1-1	TGCGCCAGCAGCTTGGAGGGGGTAATGAACACTGAAGCTTTCTTT	CASSLEGVMNTEAFF
12	-	TRBV30	few	TRBJ2-5	TGTGCCTGGGCGCAGGGGCAGGCGACCCAGTACTTC	CAWAQGQATQYF
15	-	TRBV27	-	TRBJ1-5	TGTGCCAGCAGTTTACGCCGTGACACGTATCAGCCCCAGCATTTT	CASSLRRDTYQPQHF
14	-	TRBV4-1	-	TRBJ2-4	TGCGCCAGCAGCCAAGATTCCGGGGGAGACATTCGGTACTTC	CASSQDSGGDIRYF
14	TRBD2	TRBV4-1	-	TRBJ2-1	TGCGCCAGCAAGGCTAGCGGGGTTTACAATGAGCAGTTCTTC	CASKASGVYNEQFF
15	-	TRBV5-1	once	TRBJ2-5	TGCGCCAGCAGCCTACTGACAGGCCCTGAAGGGACCCAGTACTTC	CASSLLTGPEGTQYF
14	TRBD1	TRBV7-9	-	TRBJ1-1	TGTGCCAGCAGCTCACAGGGGGCGAGGACTGAAGCTTTCTTT	CASSSQGARTEAFF
15	TRBD2	TRBV5-1	-	TRBJ2-3	TGCGCCAGCAGCTCCCCGGAGCGGGGGGGAAATACGCAGTATTTT	CASSSPERGGNTQYF
16	TRBD1	TRBV29-1	-	TRBJ1-2	TGCAGCGTTGATGGGGGACAGGGGAATCCATTCTATGGCTACACCTTC	CSVDGGQGNPFYGYTF
15	TRBD2	TRBV11-2	-	TRBJ2-3	TGTGCCAGCAGCTTAGTAGCGGGGAGCACAGATACGCAGTATTTT	CASSLVAGSTDTQYF
18	TRBD2	TRBV7-3	-	TRBJ2-5	TGTGCCAGCAGCTTAGGCCGGACTAGCGGGGAAGGGCAAGAGACCCAGTACTTC	CASSLGRTSGEGQETQYF
13	-	TRBV15	-	TRBJ1-1	TGTGCCACCAGCAGAGACAGGAACACTGAAGCTTTCTTT	CATSRDRNTEAFF
11	-	TRBV7-6	-	TRBJ2-5	TGTGCCAGCGCGCGGCAAGAGACCCAGTACTTC	CASARQETQYF
16	TRBD1	TRBV4-1	-	TRBJ1-1	TGCGCCAGCAGCCTACGGGACAGGGGCTCCGCGAACGAAGCTTTCTTT	CASSLRDRGSANEAFF
15	TRBD1	TRBV5-1	-	TRBJ1-5	TGCGCCAGCAGCATAGGACAGGGGAGCAATCAGCCCCAGCATTTT	CASSIGQGSNQPQHF
14	TRBD1	TRBV7-2	-	TRBJ1-2	TGTGCCAGCAGCTTAGACCAGGGGGCGCAGGGCTACACCTTC	CASSLDQGAQGYTF
14	-	TRBV7-9	-	TRBJ1-2	TGTGCCAGCAGGCTCCTCCGGGGGGGTTATGGCTACACCTTC	CASRLLRGGYGYTF
13	TRBD2	TRBV27	-	TRBJ2-1	TGTGCCAGCAGTTTAGGCGGGAGCAATGAGCGGTTCTTC	CASSLGGSNERFF
15	-	TRBV7-3	-	TRBJ2-1	TGTGCCAGCAGCTCCGGGAGCCCGTTCTACAATGAGCAGTTCTTC	CASSSGSPFYNEQFF
16	-	TRBV11-3	-	TRBJ2-1	TGTGCCAGCAGCCTAGTAGCGGGACAGGGTCCAGGAGAGCAGTTCTTC	CASSLVAGQGPGEQFF